The T cell receptor beta chain under discussion was sequenced for a study of blood T cell repertoires in COVID-19. Study details: Samples came from the United States, Italy and Spain, spanning acute and convalescent COVID-19. From T cells, B-cell-depleted T cells, or PBMCs came the material, which was cDNA or gDNA.

Per the original methods: Estimation of nucleated cell counts was performed using reference gene primer amplification. Libraries were prepared by immunoSEQ multiplex PCR; TCRdb keeps only in-frame clonotypes and omits some of them. For V, J and clone size, that table is used; D and trimming come from the DNA. The sample lists 130,000 or so clones; approximately 85% were seen once. The receptor comes from a human donor in a cohort sampled during active COVID-19. Material for sequencing was peripheral blood.

CDR3 in amino acids: CASSLASPQHF. CDR3 DNA sequence: TGTGCCAGCAGTCTGGCATCGCCCCAGCATTTT. This chain links TRBV28 with TRBJ1-5; no reliable D call. Trimming removed 5 bases at V and 9 bases at J, with 8 bases between. CDR3 length: 11 residues. Germline CDR1 is MDHEN and CDR2 is SYDVKM.